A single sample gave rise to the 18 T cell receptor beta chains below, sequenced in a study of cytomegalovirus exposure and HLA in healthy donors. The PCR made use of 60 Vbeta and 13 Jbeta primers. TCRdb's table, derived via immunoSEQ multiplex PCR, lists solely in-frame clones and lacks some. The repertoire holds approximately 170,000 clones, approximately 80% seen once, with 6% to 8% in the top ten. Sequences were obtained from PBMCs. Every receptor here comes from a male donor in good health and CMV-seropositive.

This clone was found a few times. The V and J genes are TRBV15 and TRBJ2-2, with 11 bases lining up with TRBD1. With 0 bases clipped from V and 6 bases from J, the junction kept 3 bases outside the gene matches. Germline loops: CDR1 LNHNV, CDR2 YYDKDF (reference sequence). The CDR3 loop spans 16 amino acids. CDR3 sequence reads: CATSRDGDRGAGELFF. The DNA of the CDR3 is TGTGCCACCAGCAGAGATGGGGACAGGGGGGCCGGGGAGCTGTTTTTT.

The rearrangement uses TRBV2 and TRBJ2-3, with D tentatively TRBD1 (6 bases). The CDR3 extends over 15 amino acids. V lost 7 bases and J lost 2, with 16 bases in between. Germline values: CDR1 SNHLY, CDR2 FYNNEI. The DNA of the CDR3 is TGTGCCAGCATGGAAAGAGGGGGATTCACAGATACGCAGTATTTT. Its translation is CASMERGGFTDTQYF. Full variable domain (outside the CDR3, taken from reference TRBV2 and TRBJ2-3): EPEVTQTPSHQVTQMGQEVILRCVPISNHLYFYWYRQILGQKVEFLVSFYNNEISEKSEIFDDQFSVERPDGSNFTLKIRSTKLEDSAMYFCASMERGGFTDTQYFGPGTRLTVL.

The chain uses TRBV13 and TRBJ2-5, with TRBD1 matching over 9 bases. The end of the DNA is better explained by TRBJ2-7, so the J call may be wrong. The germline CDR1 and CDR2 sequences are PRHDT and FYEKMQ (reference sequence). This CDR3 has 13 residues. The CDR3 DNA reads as TGTGCCAGCAGCTCGGGACAGGGCTACGAGCAGTACTTC. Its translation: CASSSGQGYEQYF.

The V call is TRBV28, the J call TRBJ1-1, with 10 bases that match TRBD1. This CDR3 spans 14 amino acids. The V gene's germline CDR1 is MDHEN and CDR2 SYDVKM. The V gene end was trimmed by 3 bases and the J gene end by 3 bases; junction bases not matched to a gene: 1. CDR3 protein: CASSFGTGDTEAFF. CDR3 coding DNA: TGTGCCAGCAGTTTCGGGACAGGGGACACTGAAGCTTTCTTT.

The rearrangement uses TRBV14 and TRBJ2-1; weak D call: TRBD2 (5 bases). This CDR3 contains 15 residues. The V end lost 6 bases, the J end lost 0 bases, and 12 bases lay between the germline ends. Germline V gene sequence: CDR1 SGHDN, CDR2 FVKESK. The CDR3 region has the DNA TGTGCCAGCAGGATAGCGACCCGCTCCTACAATGAGCAGTTCTTC. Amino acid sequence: CASRIATRSYNEQFF.

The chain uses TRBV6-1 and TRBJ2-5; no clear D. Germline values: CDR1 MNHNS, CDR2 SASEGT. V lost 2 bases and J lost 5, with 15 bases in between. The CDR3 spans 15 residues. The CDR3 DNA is TGTGCCAGCAGTGAACGTGGGCCCCTGGCGGAGACCCAGTACTTC. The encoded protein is CASSERGPLAETQYF.

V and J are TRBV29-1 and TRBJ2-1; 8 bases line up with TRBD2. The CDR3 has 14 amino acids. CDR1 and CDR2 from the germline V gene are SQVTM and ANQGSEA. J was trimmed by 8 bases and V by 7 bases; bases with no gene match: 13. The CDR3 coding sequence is TGCAGCGCCAGCACCGGCGGGGGGTCCGATGAGCAGTTCTTC. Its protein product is CSASTGGGSDEQFF.

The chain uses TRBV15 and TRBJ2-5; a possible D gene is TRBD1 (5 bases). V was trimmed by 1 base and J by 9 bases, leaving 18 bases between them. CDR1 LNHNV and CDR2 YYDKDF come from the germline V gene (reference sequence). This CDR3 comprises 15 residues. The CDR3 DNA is TGTGCCACCAGCAGAGCGGTACGGCTTCAAGGGGCCCAGTACTTC. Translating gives CATSRAVRLQGAQYF.

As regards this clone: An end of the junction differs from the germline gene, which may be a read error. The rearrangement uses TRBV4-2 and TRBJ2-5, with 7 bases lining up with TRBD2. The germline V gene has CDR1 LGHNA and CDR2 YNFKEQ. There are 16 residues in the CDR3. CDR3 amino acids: CTSSQAGVASTETQYF. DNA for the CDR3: TGTACCAGCAGCCAGGCGGGGGTAGCGTCAACAGAGACCCAGTACTTC.

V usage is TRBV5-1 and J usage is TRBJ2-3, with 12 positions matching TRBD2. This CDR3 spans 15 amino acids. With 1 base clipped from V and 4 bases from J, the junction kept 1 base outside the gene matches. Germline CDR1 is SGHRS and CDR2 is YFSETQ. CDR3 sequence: CASSLLAGGADTQYF. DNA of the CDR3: TGCGCCAGCAGCTTGCTAGCGGGGGGGGCAGATACGCAGTATTTT.

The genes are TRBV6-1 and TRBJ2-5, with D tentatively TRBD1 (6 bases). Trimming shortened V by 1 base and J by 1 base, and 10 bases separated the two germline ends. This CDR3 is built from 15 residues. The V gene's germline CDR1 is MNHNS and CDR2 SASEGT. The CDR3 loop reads CASSEGWGLQETQYF. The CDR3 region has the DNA TGTGCCAGCAGTGAAGGTTGGGGGCTCCAAGAGACCCAGTACTTC.

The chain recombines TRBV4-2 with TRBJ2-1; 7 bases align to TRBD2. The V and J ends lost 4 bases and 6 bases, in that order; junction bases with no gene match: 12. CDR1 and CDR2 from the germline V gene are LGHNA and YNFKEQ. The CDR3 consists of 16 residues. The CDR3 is CASSRPRGGSGNEQFF. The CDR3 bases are TGTGCCAGCAGCCGCCCACGCGGGGGATCCGGCAATGAGCAGTTCTTC.

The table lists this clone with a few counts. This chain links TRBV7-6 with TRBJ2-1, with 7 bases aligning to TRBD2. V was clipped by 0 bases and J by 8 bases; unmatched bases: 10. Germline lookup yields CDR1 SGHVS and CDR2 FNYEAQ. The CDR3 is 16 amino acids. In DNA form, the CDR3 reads TGTGCCAGCAGCTTAGCGAATCTGGGGGGGACGGATGAGCAGTTCTTC. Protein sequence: CASSLANLGGTDEQFF.

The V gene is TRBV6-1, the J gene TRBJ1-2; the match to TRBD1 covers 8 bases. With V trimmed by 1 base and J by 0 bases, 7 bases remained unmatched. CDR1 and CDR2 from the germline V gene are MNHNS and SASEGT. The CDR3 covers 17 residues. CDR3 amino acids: CASSEVAGGSPNYGYTF. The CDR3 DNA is TGTGCCAGCAGTGAAGTCGCAGGGGGCTCCCCTAACTATGGCTACACCTTC.

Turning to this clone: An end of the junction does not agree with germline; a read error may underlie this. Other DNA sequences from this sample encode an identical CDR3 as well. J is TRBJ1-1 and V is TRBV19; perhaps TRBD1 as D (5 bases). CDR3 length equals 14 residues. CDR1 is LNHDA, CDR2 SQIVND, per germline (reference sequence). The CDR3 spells CASSTSTGNTEAFF. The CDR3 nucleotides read TGTGCTAGTAGTACCTCTACAGGGAACACTGAAGCTTTCTTT.

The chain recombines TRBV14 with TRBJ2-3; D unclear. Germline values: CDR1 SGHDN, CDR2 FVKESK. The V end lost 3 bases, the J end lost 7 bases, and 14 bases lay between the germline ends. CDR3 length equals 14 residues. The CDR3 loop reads CASSQGFVSHTQYF. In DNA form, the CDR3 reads TGTGCCAGCAGCCAGGGCTTCGTAAGCCATACGCAGTATTTT.

This CDR3 is CASSQEGDSSYEQYF. CDR3 nucleotide sequence: TGCGCCAGCAGCCAGGAAGGAGACTCCTCCTACGAGCAGTACTTC. This chain connects TRBV4-1 to TRBJ2-7; no reliable D call. This CDR3 region has 15 residues. Trimming left V 3 bases short and J 0 bases short, with 12 bases between. Germline-derived CDR1 and CDR2 are MGHRA and YSYEKL.

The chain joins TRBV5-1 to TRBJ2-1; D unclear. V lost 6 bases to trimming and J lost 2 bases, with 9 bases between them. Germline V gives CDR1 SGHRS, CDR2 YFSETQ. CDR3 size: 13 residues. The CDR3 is CASTPVAYNEQFF. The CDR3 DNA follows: TGCGCCAGCACTCCAGTGGCCTACAATGAGCAGTTCTTC.